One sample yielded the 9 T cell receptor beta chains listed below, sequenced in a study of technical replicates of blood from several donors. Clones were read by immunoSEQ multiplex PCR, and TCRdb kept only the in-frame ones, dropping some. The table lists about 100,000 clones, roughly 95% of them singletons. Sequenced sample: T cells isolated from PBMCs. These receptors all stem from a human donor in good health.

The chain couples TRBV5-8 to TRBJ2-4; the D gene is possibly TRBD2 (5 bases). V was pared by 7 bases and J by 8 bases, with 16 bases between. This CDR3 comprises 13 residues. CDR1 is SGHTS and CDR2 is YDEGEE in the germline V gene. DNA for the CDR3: TGTGCCAGCTTAAGGGCAGAGCGGCACATTCAGTACTTC. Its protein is CASLRAERHIQYF. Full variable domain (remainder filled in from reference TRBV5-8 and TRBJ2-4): EAGVTQSPTHLIKTRGQQATLRCSPISGHTSVYWYQQALGLGLQFLLWYDEGEERNRGNFPPRFSGRQFPNYSSELNVNALELEDSALYLCASLRAERHIQYFGAGTRLSVL.

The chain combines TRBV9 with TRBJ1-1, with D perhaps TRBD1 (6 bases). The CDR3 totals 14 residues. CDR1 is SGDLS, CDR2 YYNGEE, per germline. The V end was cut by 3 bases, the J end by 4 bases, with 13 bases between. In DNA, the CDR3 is TGTGCCAGCAGCGGTGGGGGGGCAGGCACTGAAGCTTTCTTT. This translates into CASSGGGAGTEAFF.

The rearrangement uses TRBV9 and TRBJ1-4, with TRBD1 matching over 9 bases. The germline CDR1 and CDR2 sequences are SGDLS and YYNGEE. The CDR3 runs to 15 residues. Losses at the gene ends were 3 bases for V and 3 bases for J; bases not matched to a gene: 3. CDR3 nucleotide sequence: TGTGCCAGCAGCGGCGACAGGGGGGCTAATGAAAAACTGTTTTTT. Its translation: CASSGDRGANEKLFF.

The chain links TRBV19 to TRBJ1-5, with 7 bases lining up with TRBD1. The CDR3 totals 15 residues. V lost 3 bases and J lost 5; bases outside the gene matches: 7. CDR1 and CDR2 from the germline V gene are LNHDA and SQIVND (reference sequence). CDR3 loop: CASSMNDRDDQPQHF. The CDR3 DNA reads TGTGCCAGTAGTATGAACGACAGGGACGATCAGCCCCAGCATTTT. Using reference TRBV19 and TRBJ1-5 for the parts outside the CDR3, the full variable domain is DGGITQSPKYLFRKEGQNVTLSCEQNLNHDAMYWYRQDPGQGLRLIYYSQIVNDFQKGDIAEGYSVSREKKESFPLTVTSAQKNPTAFYLCASSMNDRDDQPQHFGDGTRLSIL.

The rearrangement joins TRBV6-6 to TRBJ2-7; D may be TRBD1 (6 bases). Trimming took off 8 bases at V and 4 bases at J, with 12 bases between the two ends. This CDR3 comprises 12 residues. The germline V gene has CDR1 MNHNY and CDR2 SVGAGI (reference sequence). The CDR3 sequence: CASGGQAYEQYF. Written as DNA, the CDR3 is TGTGCCAGCGGGGGCCAAGCATACGAGCAGTACTTC.

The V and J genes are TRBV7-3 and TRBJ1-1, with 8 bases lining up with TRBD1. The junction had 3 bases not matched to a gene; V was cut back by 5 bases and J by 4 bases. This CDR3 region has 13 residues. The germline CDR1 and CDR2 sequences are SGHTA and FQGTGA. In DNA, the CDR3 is TGTGCCAGCAGCCTTACAGGGGGCACTGAAGCTTTCTTT. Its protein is CASSLTGGTEAFF.

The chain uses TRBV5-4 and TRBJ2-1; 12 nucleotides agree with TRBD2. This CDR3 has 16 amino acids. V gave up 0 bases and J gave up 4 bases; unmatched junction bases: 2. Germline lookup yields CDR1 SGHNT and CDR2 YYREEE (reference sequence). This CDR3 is CASSLGLAGAYNEQFF. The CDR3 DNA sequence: TGTGCCAGCAGCTTGGGACTAGCGGGAGCTTACAATGAGCAGTTCTTC.

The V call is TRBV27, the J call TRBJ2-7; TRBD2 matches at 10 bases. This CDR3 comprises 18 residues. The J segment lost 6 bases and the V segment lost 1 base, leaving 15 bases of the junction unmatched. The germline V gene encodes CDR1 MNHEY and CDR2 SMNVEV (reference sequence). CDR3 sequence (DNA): TGTGCCAGCAGTTTATACTCACTAGCGGGAAAAAACGGTGGCGAGCAGTACTTC. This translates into CASSLYSLAGKNGGEQYF.

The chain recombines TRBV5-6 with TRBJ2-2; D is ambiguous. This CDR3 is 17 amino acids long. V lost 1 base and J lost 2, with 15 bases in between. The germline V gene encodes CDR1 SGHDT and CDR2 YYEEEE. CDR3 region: CASSLSSSRLNTGELFF. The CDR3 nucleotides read TGTGCCAGCAGCTTGTCTTCGTCTAGACTTAACACCGGGGAGCTGTTTTTT.